The 24 T cell receptor beta chains below were found in one sample sequenced in a study of cytomegalovirus exposure and HLA in healthy donors. Amplification used 60 Vbeta primers and 13 Jbeta primers. Clones were sequenced by immunoSEQ multiplex PCR, and TCRdb holds only the in-frame ones, with some missing. The sample shows 200,000 to 250,000 clones, around 83% of them seen only once. Sequencing was carried out using PBMCs. These receptors were obtained from a girl aged 5-17 years in good health and CMV-seronegative.

This rearrangement joins TRBV5-5 to TRBJ2-7, with D maybe TRBD2 (5 bases). This CDR3 has 13 residues. CDR1 is SGHKS, CDR2 YYEKEE, per germline (reference sequence). Trimming took off 4 bases at V and 3 bases at J, with 11 bases between the two ends. CDR3 sequence: CASSPEVGYEQYF. DNA for the CDR3: TGTGCCAGCAGCCCGGAGGTGGGCTACGAGCAGTACTTC.

V usage is TRBV18 and J usage is TRBJ1-3; 8 bases agree with TRBD1. The V and J ends lost 3 bases and 4 bases, in that order; junction bases with no gene match: 5. Germline loops: CDR1 KGHSH, CDR2 LQKENI. The CDR3 consists of 15 residues. CDR3 residues: CASSPTGDEGNTIYF. The CDR3 DNA follows: TGTGCCAGCTCACCGACAGGGGATGAGGGAAACACCATATATTTT.

The chain links TRBV7-2 to TRBJ2-1; TRBD2 agrees at 11 bases. Germline lookup yields CDR1 SGHTA and CDR2 FQGNSA. The CDR3 length is 16 residues. Germline trimming cut 5 bases from V and 7 bases from J; bases unmatched to any gene: 10. The CDR3 DNA reads as TGTGCCAGCAGCATCCTTAGCGGGGGGGCACGGAATGAGCAGTTCTTC. This sequence encodes CASSILSGGARNEQFF.

The chain links TRBV10-3 to TRBJ2-7; possibly TRBD2 for D (6 bases). The CDR3 is 15 residues long. From germline, CDR1 is ENHRY and CDR2 SYGVKD. V gave up 4 bases and J gave up 2 bases, with 15 bases separating them. The CDR3 is CAISAGRPFTYEQYF. The CDR3 DNA reads TGTGCCATCAGTGCTGGGAGGCCCTTTACCTACGAGCAGTACTTC.

The chain links TRBV2 to TRBJ1-1, with D perhaps matching TRBD1 (6 bases). The germline gives CDR1 SNHLY, CDR2 FYNNEI. The length of the CDR3 is 15 residues. V was pared by 5 bases and J by 3 bases, with 16 bases between. CDR3 residues: CASSSQRGGDTEAFF. The CDR3 DNA is TGTGCCAGCAGTTCCCAGCGAGGGGGTGACACTGAAGCTTTCTTT.

The chain has TRBV30 and TRBJ2-3; D is undetermined. This CDR3 spans 12 amino acids. The germline V gene encodes CDR1 GTSNPN and CDR2 SVGIG (reference sequence). V lost 4 bases and J 0 bases, leaving 5 bases between the germline ends. CDR3 protein: CAWIASTDTQYF. In DNA, the CDR3 is TGTGCCTGGATAGCAAGCACAGATACGCAGTATTTT.

The chain employs TRBV6-5 and TRBJ1-2; D is possibly TRBD1 (5 bases). Germline V gene sequence: CDR1 MNHEY, CDR2 SVGAGI. Deletions cut 5 bases from V and 4 bases from J, with 17 bases between. This CDR3 region has 15 residues. CDR3 region: CASSPSGNEPYGYTF. Here the CDR3 DNA reads TGTGCCAGCAGTCCTTCAGGGAACGAACCCTATGGCTACACCTTC.

The chain uses TRBV19 and TRBJ1-2, with 10 bases identical to TRBD1. CDR1 LNHDA and CDR2 SQIVND come from the germline V gene (reference sequence). The CDR3 is 14 residues long. Trimming took 6 bases from V and 2 from J; bases not matched to a gene: 3. CDR3 coding DNA: TGTGCCAGTAGCCCGGGACAGGGGAACTATGGCTACACCTTC. Protein: CASSPGQGNYGYTF. Based on the CDR3 plus reference TRBV19 and TRBJ1-2, the full variable domain is DGGITQSPKYLFRKEGQNVTLSCEQNLNHDAMYWYRQDPGQGLRLIYYSQIVNDFQKGDIAEGYSVSREKKESFPLTVTSAQKNPTAFYLCASSPGQGNYGYTFGSGTRLTVV.

The chain employs TRBV28 and TRBJ2-1; D possibly corresponds to TRBD2 (5 bases). V was pared by 8 bases and J by 7 bases, with 15 bases between. The CDR3 loop spans 13 amino acids. Germline assignment: CDR1 MDHEN and CDR2 SYDVKM. CDR3 DNA sequence: TGTGCCAGCCAACCCGTAGGAGGAAATGAGCAGTTCTTC. It yields the protein CASQPVGGNEQFF. The full variable domain, rest sourced from reference TRBV28 and TRBJ2-1, is DVKVTQSSRYLVKRTGEKVFLECVQDMDHENMFWYRQDPGLGLRLIYFSYDVKMKEKGDIPEGYSVSREKKERFSLILESASTNQTSMYLCASQPVGGNEQFFGPGTRLTVL.

This clone was found once. The chain uses TRBV7-3 and TRBJ1-1, with 8 bases matching TRBD1. Germline lookup yields CDR1 SGHTA and CDR2 FQGTGA. The ends lost 5 bases at V and 3 bases at J; junction bases unmatched: 8. This CDR3 is built from 15 residues. The CDR3 coding sequence is TGTGCCAGCAGCCCCCAGGGGGCGCGGGACACTGAAGCTTTCTTT. Its protein product is CASSPQGARDTEAFF.

This clone was observed once. J is TRBJ1-2 and V is TRBV30, with D possibly TRBD1 on 5 matching bases. From germline, CDR1 is GTSNPN and CDR2 SVGIG (reference sequence). This CDR3 region has 12 residues. V was cut by 1 base and J by 7 bases, with 10 bases left in between. CDR3 coding DNA: TGTGCCTGGAGTGAGAAGGGGTTTGGCTACACCTTC. Translating gives CAWSEKGFGYTF.

This clone was seen a few times. The V and J genes are TRBV5-6 and TRBJ2-6, with D possibly matching TRBD1 (7 bases). This CDR3 region has 17 residues. The ends were cut back, 7 bases at V and 0 bases at J, with 17 bases in the middle. Germline V gene sequence: CDR1 SGHDT, CDR2 YYEEEE. CDR3 coding DNA: TGTGCCAGCGGGTCTGCCAGGGGGGCCTCTGGGGCCAACGTCCTGACTTTC. It specifies CASGSARGASGANVLTF. Supplemented by reference TRBV5-6 and TRBJ2-6, the full variable domain reads DAGVTQSPTHLIKTRGQQVTLRCSPKSGHDTVSWYQQALGQGPQFIFQYYEEEERQRGNFPDRFSGHQFPNYSSELNVNALLLGDSALYLCASGSARGASGANVLTFGAGSRLTVL.

DNA of the CDR3: TGTGCCAGCAGTTTCGCGGGACGTGCGTCAGAGACCCAGTACTTC. It translates to CASSFAGRASETQYF. The genes are TRBV28 and TRBJ2-5; perhaps TRBD2 as D (6 bases). Trimming stripped 3 bases from V and 4 bases from J, with 15 bases between. This CDR3 has 15 residues. Per the germline V gene, CDR1 is MDHEN and CDR2 is SYDVKM.

This clone has more than one count but fewer than ten. The chain combines TRBV2 with TRBJ1-1; 7 bases map to TRBD1. Germline-derived CDR1 and CDR2 are SNHLY and FYNNEI. Trimming cost V 6 bases and J 0 bases; bases outside gene matches: 4. This CDR3 comprises 14 residues. The CDR3 reads CASRLGQVNTEAFF. As DNA, the CDR3 is TGTGCCAGCAGGCTCGGACAGGTGAACACTGAAGCTTTCTTT.

The chain employs TRBV27 and TRBJ2-1; 10 bases agree with TRBD2. Germline-derived CDR1 and CDR2 are MNHEY and SMNVEV (reference sequence). The CDR3 has 15 residues. The V and J ends lost 4 bases and 2 bases, in that order; junction bases with no gene match: 2. CDR3 DNA sequence: TGTGCCAGCAGTTCCGGGACTAGCGCCTACAATGAGCAGTTCTTC. Translation gives CASSSGTSAYNEQFF.

The chain links TRBV15 to TRBJ1-5; D possibly corresponds to TRBD1 (6 bases). This CDR3 has 14 amino acids. Trimming pared 2 bases from V and 5 bases from J, leaving 10 bases between. Germline loops: CDR1 LNHNV, CDR2 YYDKDF (reference sequence). CDR3 amino acids: CATSRKGEDQPQHF. The DNA of the CDR3 is TGTGCCACCAGCAGAAAGGGGGAAGATCAGCCCCAGCATTTT.

With respect to this clone: This sample includes further DNA sequences coding for the same CDR3. The chain links TRBV6-5 to TRBJ1-3, with TRBD1 identical over 9 bases. Germline V gene data show CDR1 as MNHEY and CDR2 as SVGAGI. The CDR3 has 15 residues. The junction had 6 bases not matched to a gene; V was cut back by 5 bases and J by 4 bases. The CDR3 loop reads CASSATGGAGNTIYF. The CDR3 nucleotides are TGTGCCAGCAGTGCCACAGGGGGCGCGGGAAACACCATATATTTT.

The gene calls are TRBV29-1 and TRBJ1-1; 8 nucleotides match TRBD1. This CDR3 comprises 14 residues. J lost 0 bases, V lost 4 bases, and 4 bases had no gene match. Germline V CDR1 and CDR2: SQVTM, ANQGSEA. CDR3 amino acids: CSVGKTGVNTEAFF. The CDR3 DNA follows: TGCAGCGTTGGAAAGACAGGGGTGAACACTGAAGCTTTCTTT.

The chain has TRBV29-1 and TRBJ1-2, with D perhaps TRBD1 (6 bases). Germline V gene sequence: CDR1 SQVTM, CDR2 ANQGSEA. V gave up 7 bases and J gave up 3 bases, with 24 bases separating them. The CDR3 has 16 residues. This CDR3 reads CSADTGIVWSDYGYTF. The CDR3 region has the DNA TGCAGCGCCGACACAGGGATAGTCTGGTCGGACTATGGCTACACCTTC.

Written as DNA, the CDR3 is TGTGCCAGCAGCTTGCTACAGTCCCAGGGGGCTTTCTTT. The encoded protein is CASSLLQSQGAFF. The V call is TRBV5-6, the J call TRBJ1-1, with D perhaps matching TRBD1 (6 bases). Looked up from germline, CDR1 is SGHDT and CDR2 is YYEEEE. V lost 1 base to trimming and J lost 11 bases, with 15 bases between them. The CDR3 is made up of 13 amino acids.

The chain has TRBV6-5 and TRBJ1-1; no firm D call. The CDR3 is 14 residues long. Germline V CDR1 and CDR2: MNHEY, SVGAGI. The V gene lost 2 bases and the J gene lost 5 bases, with 12 bases spanning the gap. In DNA, the CDR3 is TGTGCCAGCAGTTACCGTCAGATCGGGACTGAAGCTTTCTTT. This translates into CASSYRQIGTEAFF.

There are a few counts of this clone. The chain combines TRBV2 with TRBJ1-4; 7 bases are a match to TRBD1. The CDR3 extends over 16 amino acids. The germline V gene encodes CDR1 SNHLY and CDR2 FYNNEI. The J segment lost 4 bases and the V segment lost 2 bases, leaving 7 bases of the junction unmatched. In DNA, the CDR3 is TGTGCCAGCAGTGAAAGGACAGGCCCCAATAATGAAAAACTGTTTTTT. It encodes CASSERTGPNNEKLFF.

About this clone itself: This specimen includes other DNA sequences encoding the same CDR3. The rearrangement links TRBV27 to TRBJ1-2, with D perhaps TRBD1 (5 bases). Germline CDR1 is MNHEY and CDR2 is SMNVEV (reference sequence). V shed 2 bases and J shed 4 bases, with 8 bases lying between them. CDR3 length: 13 residues. CDR3: CASSLRGSYGYTF. CDR3 nucleotides: TGTGCCAGCAGTTTACGGGGGAGCTATGGCTACACCTTC.

A note on this clone: Other DNA sequences within the sample encode an identical CDR3. The chain joins TRBV29-1 to TRBJ2-5, with TRBD2 matching over 8 bases. The germline V gene has CDR1 SQVTM and CDR2 ANQGSEA. J gave up 5 bases and V 0 bases, and 20 bases lay outside the gene matches. The CDR3 length is 19 residues. The CDR3, as DNA: TGCAGCGTTGAAGATCTTGGAGCGGGGGCGCGGTTTGTCCAGGAGACCCAGTACTTC. Translating gives CSVEDLGAGARFVQETQYF. Complete variable domain (other parts from reference TRBV29-1 and TRBJ2-5): SAVISQKPSRDICQRGTSLTIQCQVDSQVTMMFWYRQQPGQSLTLIATANQGSEATYESGFVIDKFPISRPNLTFSTLTVSNMSPEDSSIYLCSVEDLGAGARFVQETQYFGPGTRLLVL.